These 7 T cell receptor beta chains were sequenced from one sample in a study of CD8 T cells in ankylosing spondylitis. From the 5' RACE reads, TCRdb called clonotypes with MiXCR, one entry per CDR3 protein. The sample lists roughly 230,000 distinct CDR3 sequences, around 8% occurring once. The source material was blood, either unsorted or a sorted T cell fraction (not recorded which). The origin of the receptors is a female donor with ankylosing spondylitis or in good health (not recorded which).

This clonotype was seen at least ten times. CDR3 in DNA: TGTGCCAGCAGCCAGCCCGGGACTTCCCTCAATGAGCAGTTCTTC. Its translation is CASSQPGTSLNEQFF. The J gene is TRBJ2-1, the V gene TRBV7-6; D is possibly TRBD2 (6 bases). The germline V and J ends were trimmed by 5 bases and 6 bases, with 17 bases remaining between them. The CDR3 sequence is 15 residues long. The germline V gene has CDR1 SGHVS and CDR2 FNYEAQ. The whole variable domain, remainder taken from reference TRBV7-6 and TRBJ2-1, is GAGVSQSPRYKVTKRGQDVALRCDPISGHVSLYWYRQALGQGPEFLTYFNYEAQQDKSGLPNDRFSAERPEGSISTLTIQRTEQRDSAMYRCASSQPGTSLNEQFFGPGTRLTVL.

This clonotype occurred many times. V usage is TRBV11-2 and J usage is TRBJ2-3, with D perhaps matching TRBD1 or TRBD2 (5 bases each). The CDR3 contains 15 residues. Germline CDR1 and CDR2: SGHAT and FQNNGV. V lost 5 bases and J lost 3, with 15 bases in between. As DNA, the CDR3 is TGTGCCAGCAGCCCTAACCGGGGCAGGACAGATACGCAGTATTTT. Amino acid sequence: CASSPNRGRTDTQYF.

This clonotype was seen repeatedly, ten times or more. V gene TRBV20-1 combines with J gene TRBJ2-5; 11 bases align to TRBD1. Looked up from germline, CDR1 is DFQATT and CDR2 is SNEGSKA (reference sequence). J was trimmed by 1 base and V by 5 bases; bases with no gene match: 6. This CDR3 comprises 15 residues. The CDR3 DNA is TGCAGTGCTTACCCCGGGACAGGGGGCCAAGAGACCCAGTACTTC. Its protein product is CSAYPGTGGQETQYF.

Here the CDR3 reads CASGLAGAGEQFF. The CDR3 DNA is TGTGCCAGCGGGCTAGCGGGAGCTGGTGAGCAGTTCTTC. This chain uses TRBV6-2 or TRBV6-3 with TRBJ2-1; 10 bases align to TRBD2. Germline V gives CDR1 MNHEY, CDR2 SVGEGT. V shed 8 bases, J shed 9 bases, and the junction held 7 bases outside the gene matches. CDR3 length equals 13 residues.

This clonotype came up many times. The CDR3 bases are TGCAGTCCCCGGACTAGCGGGAGGGCCGGGACCCAGTACTTC. This encodes CSPRTSGRAGTQYF. The chain has TRBV20-1 and TRBJ2-5, with 15 bases matching TRBD2. This CDR3 region has 14 residues. Trimming removed 8 bases from V and 7 bases from J; junction bases left unmatched: 8. Per germline, CDR1 DFQATT and CDR2 SNEGSKA (reference sequence).

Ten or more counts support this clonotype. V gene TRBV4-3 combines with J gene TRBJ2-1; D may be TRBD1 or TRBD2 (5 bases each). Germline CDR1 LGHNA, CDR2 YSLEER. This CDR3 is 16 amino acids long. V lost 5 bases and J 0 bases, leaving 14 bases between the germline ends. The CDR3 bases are TGCGCCAGCAGCAGGGACCTTACGAGCTCCTACAATGAGCAGTTCTTC. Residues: CASSRDLTSSYNEQFF.

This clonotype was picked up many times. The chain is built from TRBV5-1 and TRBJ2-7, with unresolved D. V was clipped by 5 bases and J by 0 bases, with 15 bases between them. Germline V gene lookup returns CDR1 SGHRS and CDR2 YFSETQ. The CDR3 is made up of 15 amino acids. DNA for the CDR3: TGCGCCAGCAGGGAGAACGCGGAGAGCTCCTACGAGCAGTACTTC. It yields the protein CASRENAESSYEQYF.